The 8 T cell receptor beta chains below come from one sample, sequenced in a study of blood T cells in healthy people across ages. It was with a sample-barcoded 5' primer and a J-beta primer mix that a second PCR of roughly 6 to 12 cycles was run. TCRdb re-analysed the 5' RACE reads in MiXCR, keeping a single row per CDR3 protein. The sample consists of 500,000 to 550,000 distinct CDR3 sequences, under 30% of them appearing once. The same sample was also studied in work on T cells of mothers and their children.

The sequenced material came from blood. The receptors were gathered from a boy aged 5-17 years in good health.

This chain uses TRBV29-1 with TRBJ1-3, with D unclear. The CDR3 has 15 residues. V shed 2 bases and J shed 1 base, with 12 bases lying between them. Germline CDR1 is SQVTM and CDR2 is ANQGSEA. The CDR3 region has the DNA TGCAGCGTTGAAATCTGGAGCCATTCTGGAAACACCATATATTTT. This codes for CSVEIWSHSGNTIYF.

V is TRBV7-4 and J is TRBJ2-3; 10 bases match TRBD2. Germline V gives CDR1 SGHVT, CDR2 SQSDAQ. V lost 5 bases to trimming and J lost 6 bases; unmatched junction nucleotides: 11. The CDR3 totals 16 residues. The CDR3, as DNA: TGTGCCAGCAGCCCTCATCCTAGCGGGGGAACTGATACGCAGTATTTT. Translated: CASSPHPSGGTDTQYF.

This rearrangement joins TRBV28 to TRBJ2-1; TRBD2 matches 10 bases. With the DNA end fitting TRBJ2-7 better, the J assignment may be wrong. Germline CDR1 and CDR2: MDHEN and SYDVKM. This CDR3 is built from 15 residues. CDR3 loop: CASTFDSGRKNEQYF. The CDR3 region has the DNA TGTGCCAGCACCTTTGATAGCGGGAGGAAGAACGAGCAGTACTTC.

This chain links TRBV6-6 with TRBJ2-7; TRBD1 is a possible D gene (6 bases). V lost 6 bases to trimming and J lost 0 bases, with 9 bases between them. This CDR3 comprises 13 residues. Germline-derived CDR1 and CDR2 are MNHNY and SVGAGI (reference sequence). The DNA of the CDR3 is TGTGCCAGCAGGTGGACAGCCTCCTACGAGCAGTACTTC. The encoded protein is CASRWTASYEQYF.

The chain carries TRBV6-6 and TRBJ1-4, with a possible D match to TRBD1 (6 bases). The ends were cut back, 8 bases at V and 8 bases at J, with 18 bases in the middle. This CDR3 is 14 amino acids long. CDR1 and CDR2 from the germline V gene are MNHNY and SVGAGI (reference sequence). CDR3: CASGRRGVGEKLFF. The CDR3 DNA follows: TGTGCCAGCGGTAGAAGGGGGGTCGGAGAAAAACTGTTTTTT.

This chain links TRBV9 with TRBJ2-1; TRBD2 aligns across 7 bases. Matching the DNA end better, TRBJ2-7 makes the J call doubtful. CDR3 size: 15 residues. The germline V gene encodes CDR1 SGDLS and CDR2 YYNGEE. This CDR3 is CASSPRTRFGREQYF. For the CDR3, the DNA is TGTGCCAGCAGTCCTCGGACTAGATTCGGTAGGGAGCAGTACTTC.

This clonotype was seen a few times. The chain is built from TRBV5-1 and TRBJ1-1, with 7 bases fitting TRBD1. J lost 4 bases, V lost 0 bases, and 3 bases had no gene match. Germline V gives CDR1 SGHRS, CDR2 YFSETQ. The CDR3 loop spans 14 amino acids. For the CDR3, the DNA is TGCGCCAGCAGCTTGGAGGGGGCGAGCACTGAAGCTTTCTTT. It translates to CASSLEGASTEAFF. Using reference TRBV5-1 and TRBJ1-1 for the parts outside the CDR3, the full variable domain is KAGVTQTPRYLIKTRGQQVTLSCSPISGHRSVSWYQQTPGQGLQFLFEYFSETQRNKGNFPGRFSGRQFSNSRSEMNVSTLELGDSALYLCASSLEGASTEAFFGQGTRLTVV.

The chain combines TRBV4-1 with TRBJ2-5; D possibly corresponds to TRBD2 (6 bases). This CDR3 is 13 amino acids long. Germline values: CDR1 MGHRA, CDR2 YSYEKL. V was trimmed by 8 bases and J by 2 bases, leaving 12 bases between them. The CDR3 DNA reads TGCGCCAGCCGGGGGACGTCGCAAGAGACCCAGTACTTC. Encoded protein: CASRGTSQETQYF.